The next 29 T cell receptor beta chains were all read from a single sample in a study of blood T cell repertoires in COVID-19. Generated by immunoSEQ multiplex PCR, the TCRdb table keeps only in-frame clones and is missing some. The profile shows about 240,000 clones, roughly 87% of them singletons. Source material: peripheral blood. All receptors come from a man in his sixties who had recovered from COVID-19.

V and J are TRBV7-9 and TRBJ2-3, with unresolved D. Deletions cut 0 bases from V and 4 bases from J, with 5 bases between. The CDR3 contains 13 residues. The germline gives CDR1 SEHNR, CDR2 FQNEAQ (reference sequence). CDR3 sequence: CASSLAHSDTQYF. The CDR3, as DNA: TGTGCCAGCAGCTTAGCCCACTCAGATACGCAGTATTTT.

The CDR3 region has the DNA TGTGCCAGCAGCCGACAAACAGGGAACACTGAAGCTTTCTTT. Amino acids: CASSRQTGNTEAFF. The J gene is TRBJ1-1, the V gene TRBV7-8; D might be TRBD1 (5 bases). Germline values: CDR1 SGHVS, CDR2 FQNEAQ. The CDR3 runs to 14 residues. V was cut by 5 bases and J by 1 base, with 11 bases left in between.

The CDR3 DNA sequence: TGTGCCAGTAGGACAGGGGACGCCACTGAAGCTTTCTTT. Translating it yields CASRTGDATEAFF. The V gene is TRBV19, the J gene TRBJ1-1, with 8 bases matching TRBD1. V dropped 6 bases and J dropped 4; count of bases not matched to a gene: 4. CDR1 is LNHDA, CDR2 SQIVND, per germline (reference sequence). The CDR3 spans 13 residues.

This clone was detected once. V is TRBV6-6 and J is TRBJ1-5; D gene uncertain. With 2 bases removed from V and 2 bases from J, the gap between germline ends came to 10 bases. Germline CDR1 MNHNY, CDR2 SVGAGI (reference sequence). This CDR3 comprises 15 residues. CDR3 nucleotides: TGTGCCAGCAGTTACCCGCAAAGCGGCAATCAGCCCCAGCATTTT. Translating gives CASSYPQSGNQPQHF.

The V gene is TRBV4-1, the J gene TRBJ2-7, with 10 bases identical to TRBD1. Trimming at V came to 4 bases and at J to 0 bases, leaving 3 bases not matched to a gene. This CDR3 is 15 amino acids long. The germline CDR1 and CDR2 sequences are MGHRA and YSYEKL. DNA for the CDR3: TGCGCCAGCAGCCGGGGACAGGGGAGCTCCTACGAGCAGTACTTC. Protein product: CASSRGQGSSYEQYF.

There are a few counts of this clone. The CDR3 DNA reads TGTGCCAGCAGCCAGTCCTGGGGCACCCGGTCTACCACTGAAGCTTTCTTT. This encodes CASSQSWGTRSTTEAFF. This chain uses TRBV14 with TRBJ1-1, with a tentative D call TRBD1 (5 bases). Germline V lookup: CDR1 SGHDN, CDR2 FVKESK. This CDR3 has 17 residues. The V end was cut by 3 bases, the J end by 4 bases, with 21 bases between.

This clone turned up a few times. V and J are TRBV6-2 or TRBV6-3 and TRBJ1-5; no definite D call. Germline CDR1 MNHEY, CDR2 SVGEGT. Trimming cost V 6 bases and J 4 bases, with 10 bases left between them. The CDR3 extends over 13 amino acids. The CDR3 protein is CASSFNQNQPQHF. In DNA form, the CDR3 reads TGTGCCAGCAGCTTCAATCAGAATCAGCCCCAGCATTTT.

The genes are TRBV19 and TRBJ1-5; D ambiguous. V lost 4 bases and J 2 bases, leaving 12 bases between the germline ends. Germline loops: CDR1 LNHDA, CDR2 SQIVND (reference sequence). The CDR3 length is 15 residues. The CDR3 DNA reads TGTGCCAGTAGTACCCCTGGGAGGGGCAATCAGCCCCAGCATTTT. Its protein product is CASSTPGRGNQPQHF.

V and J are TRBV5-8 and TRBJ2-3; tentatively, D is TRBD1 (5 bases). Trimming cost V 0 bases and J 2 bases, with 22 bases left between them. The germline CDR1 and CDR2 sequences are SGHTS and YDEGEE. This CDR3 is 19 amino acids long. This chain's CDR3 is CASSLGLSHRQLFTDTQYF. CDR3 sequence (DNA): TGTGCCAGCAGCTTGGGTCTATCCCATAGACAGTTATTCACAGATACGCAGTATTTT. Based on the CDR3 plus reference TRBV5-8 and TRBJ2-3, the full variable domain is EAGVTQSPTHLIKTRGQQATLRCSPISGHTSVYWYQQALGLGLQFLLWYDEGEERNRGNFPPRFSGRQFPNYSSELNVNALELEDSALYLCASSLGLSHRQLFTDTQYFGPGTRLTVL.

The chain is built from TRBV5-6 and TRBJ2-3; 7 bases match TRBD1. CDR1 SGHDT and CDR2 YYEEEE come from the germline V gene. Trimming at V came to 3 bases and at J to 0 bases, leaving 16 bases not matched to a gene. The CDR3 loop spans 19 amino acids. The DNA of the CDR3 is TGTGCCAGCAGCTATATACACCGGACAGGTCCACCTAGCACAGATACGCAGTATTTT. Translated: CASSYIHRTGPPSTDTQYF.

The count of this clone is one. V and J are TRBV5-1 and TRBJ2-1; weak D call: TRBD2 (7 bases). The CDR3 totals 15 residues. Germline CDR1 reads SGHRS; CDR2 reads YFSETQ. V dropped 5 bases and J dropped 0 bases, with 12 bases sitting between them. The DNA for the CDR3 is TGCGCCAGCAGGGGGGGGCAGATCTCCTACAATGAGCAGTTCTTC. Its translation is CASRGGQISYNEQFF.

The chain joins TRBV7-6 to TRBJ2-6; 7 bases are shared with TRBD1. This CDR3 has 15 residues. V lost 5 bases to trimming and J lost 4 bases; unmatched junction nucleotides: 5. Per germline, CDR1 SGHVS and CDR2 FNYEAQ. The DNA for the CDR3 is TGTGCCAGCAGCAACAGGGGTGGCGGGGCCAACGTCCTGACTTTC. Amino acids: CASSNRGGGANVLTF.

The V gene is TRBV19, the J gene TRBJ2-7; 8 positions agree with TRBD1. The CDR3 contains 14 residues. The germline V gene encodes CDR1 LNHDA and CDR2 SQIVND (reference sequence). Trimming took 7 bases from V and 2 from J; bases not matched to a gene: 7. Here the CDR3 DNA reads TGTGCCAGTACCCACGGACAGGGCGCCTACGAGCAGTACTTC. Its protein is CASTHGQGAYEQYF.

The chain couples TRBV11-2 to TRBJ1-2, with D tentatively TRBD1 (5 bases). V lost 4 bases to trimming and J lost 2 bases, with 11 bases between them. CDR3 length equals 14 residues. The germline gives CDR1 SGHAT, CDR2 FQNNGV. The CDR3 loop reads CASSWGEGNYGYTF. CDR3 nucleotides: TGTGCCAGCAGCTGGGGGGAGGGGAACTATGGCTACACCTTC.

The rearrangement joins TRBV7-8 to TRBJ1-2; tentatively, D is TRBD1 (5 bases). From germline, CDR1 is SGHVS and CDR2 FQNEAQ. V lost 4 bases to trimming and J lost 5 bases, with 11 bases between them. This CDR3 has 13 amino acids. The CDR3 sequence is CASSWNPGYGYTF. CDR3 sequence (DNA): TGTGCCAGCAGCTGGAATCCAGGGTATGGCTACACCTTC.

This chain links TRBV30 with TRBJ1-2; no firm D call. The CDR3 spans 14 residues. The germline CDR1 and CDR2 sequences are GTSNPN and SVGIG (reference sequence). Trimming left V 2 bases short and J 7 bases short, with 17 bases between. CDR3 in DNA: TGTGCCTGGAGTATCCCTGGGGAGTACCCTGGCTACACCTTC. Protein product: CAWSIPGEYPGYTF.

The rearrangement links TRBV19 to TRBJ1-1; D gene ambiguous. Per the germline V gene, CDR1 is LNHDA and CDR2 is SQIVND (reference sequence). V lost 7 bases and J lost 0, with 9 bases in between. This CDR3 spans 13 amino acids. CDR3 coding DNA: TGTGCCAGTACGCGGCAACTGAACACTGAAGCTTTCTTT. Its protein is CASTRQLNTEAFF.

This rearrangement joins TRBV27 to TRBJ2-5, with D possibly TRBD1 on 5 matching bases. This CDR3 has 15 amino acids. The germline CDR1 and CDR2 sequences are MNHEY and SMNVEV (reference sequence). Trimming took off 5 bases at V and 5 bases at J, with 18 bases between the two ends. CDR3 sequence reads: CASSDVRVLSETQYF. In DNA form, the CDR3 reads TGTGCCAGCAGTGATGTCAGGGTGCTTTCGGAGACCCAGTACTTC.

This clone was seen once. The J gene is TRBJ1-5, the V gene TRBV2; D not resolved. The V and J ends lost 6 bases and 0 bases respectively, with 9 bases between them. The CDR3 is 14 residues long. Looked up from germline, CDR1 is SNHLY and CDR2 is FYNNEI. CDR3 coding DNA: TGTGCCAGCAGACCCGGGATTAGCAATCAGCCCCAGCATTTT. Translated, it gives CASRPGISNQPQHF.

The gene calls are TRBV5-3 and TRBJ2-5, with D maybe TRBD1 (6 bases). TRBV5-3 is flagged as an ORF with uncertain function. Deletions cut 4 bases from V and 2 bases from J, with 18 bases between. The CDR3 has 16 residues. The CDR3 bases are TGTGCCAGAAGCCGGGGACATATGGGGCGGCAAGAGACCCAGTACTTC. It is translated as CARSRGHMGRQETQYF.

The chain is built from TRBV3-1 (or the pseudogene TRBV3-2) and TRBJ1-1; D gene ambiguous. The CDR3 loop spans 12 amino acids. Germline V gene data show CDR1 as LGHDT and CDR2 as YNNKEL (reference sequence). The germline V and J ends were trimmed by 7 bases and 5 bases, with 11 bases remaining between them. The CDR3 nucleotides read TGTGCCAGCAAATCGGTTGAAACTGAAGCTTTCTTT. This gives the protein CASKSVETEAFF.

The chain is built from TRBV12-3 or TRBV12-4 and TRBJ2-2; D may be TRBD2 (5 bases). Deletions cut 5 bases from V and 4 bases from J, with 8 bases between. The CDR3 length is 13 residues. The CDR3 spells CASSRGTTGELFF. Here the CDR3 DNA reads TGTGCCAGCAGTCGGGGTACCACCGGGGAGCTGTTTTTT.

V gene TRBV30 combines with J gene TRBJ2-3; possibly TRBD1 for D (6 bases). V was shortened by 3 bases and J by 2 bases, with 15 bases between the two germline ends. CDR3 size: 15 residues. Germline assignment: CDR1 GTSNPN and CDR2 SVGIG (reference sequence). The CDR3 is CAWSRDKAITDTQYF. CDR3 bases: TGTGCCTGGAGCCGGGACAAGGCCATCACAGATACGCAGTATTTT.

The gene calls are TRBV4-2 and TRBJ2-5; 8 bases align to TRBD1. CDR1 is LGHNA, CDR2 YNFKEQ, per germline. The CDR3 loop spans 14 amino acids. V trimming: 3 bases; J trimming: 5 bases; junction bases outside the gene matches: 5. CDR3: CASSQTGVGETQYF. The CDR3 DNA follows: TGTGCCAGCAGCCAGACAGGGGTGGGGGAGACCCAGTACTTC.

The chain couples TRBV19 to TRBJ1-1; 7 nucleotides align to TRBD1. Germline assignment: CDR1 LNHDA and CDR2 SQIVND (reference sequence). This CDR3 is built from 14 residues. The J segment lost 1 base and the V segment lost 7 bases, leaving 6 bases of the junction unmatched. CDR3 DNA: TGTGCCAGTACAGCGACAGGGAGGAACACTGAAGCTTTCTTT. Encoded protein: CASTATGRNTEAFF.

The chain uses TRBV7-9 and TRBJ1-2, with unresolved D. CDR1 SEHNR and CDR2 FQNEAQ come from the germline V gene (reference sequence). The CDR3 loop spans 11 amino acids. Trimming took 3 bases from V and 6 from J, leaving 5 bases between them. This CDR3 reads CASSFYDGYTF. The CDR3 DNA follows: TGTGCCAGCAGCTTCTACGATGGCTACACCTTC.

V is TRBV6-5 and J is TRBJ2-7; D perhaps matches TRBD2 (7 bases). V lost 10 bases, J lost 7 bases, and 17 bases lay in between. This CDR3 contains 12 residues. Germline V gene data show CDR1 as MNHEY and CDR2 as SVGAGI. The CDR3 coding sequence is TGTGCCACCCAAAGGGGGGGTGGAGAGCAGTACTTC. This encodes CATQRGGGEQYF.

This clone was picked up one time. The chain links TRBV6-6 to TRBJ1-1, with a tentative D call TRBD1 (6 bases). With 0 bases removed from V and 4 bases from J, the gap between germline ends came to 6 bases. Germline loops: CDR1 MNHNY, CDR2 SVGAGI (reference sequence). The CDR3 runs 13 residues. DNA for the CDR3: TGTGCCAGCAGTTACTCAGGGGGCACTGAAGCTTTCTTT. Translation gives CASSYSGGTEAFF.

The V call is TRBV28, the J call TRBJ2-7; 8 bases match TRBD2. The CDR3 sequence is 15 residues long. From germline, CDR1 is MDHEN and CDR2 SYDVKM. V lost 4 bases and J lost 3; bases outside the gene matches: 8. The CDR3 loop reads CASSSLSGGLYEQYV. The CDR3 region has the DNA TGTGCCAGCAGTTCCCTAAGCGGGGGCCTCTACGAGCAGTACGTC.